This T cell receptor beta chain was recorded in a study of human T cells and chemical hapten exposure. This CDR3 is built from 14 residues. V shed 3 bases and J 12 bases; nucleotides not matched to a gene: 11. Germline V gene data show CDR1 as SNHLY and CDR2 as FYNNEI. This clonotype appeared many times. Using its own MiXCR run on the RACE reads, TCRdb lists one record per CDR3 protein. The sample yields some 57,000 distinct CDR3 sequences, about a tenth seen once. Time point denoted: patch test 2, 6 weeks after DPC sensitization. The sample's treatment: therapeutic diphenylcyclopropenone sensitization with weekly scalp DPC.

This sequence was found in a woman between 45 and 65 years old with alopecia areata. Some clones in this sample may be carry-over from other donors' samples. The chain carries TRBV2 and TRBJ2-7; TRBD2 matches 10 bases. Sequences were derived from whole blood, sampled in connection with sensitization to the hapten diphenylcyclopropenone (DPC). CDR3 nucleotides: TGTGCCAGCAGTGATTATACTAGCGGGGCCCCCTGGTACTTC. It translates to CASSDYTSGAPWYF.